The entry below gives a single T cell receptor beta chain sequence along with its context. Its antigen is as yet unknown. Some clones are missing from TCRdb's copy, which holds only in-frame ones; the method was immunoSEQ multiplex PCR. This sample has about 150,000 clones; 92% occur once, and the top ten carry about 2.1%. The data derive from a study of T cell responses to AZD1222 COVID-19 vaccine. Points from the study as a whole: Seropositivity was recorded at baseline in only a handful of AZD1222 recipients.

This sequence originates from an adult in good health. The material sequenced was peripheral blood, taken on day 0 of AZD1222 vaccination.

The CDR3 here is CASSRTGSGANVLTF. The CDR3 nucleotides read TGCGCCAGCAGCCGGACAGGCTCTGGGGCCAACGTCCTGACTTTC. V and J are TRBV4-3 and TRBJ2-6; 7 nucleotides match TRBD1. V dropped 4 bases and J dropped 0; count of bases not matched to a gene: 0. The CDR3 extends over 15 amino acids. Germline V lookup: CDR1 LGHNA, CDR2 YSLEER.